A single sample is the source of the 7 T cell receptor beta chains below, sequenced in a study of monozygotic twins with inflammatory bowel disease. TCRdb re-called the 5' RACE reads; one entry per CDR3 protein, DNA not given. The sample table includes some 330,000 distinct CDR3 sequences. Sample: blood. These receptor sequences come from a human donor with ulcerative colitis or Crohn's disease, or a healthy co-twin of an affected twin (not recorded which).

The chain's CDR3 is CSAPRGGSVYEQYF. The rearrangement uses TRBV20-1 and TRBJ2-7; TCRdb indicates TRBD1, and absent DNA this call remains unverified. The CDR3 contains 14 residues. The V gene's germline CDR1 is DFQATT and CDR2 SNEGSKA (reference sequence).

The CDR3 protein is CASRNIGTAYGYTF. V is TRBV12-3 or TRBV12-4 and J is TRBJ1-2; as DNA is missing, the TRBD1 call by TCRdb cannot be tested. CDR3 length equals 14 residues.

The chain employs TRBV25-1 and TRBJ2-1; TCRdb returns TRBD1, unconfirmable since there is no DNA. The CDR3 is 14 amino acids. From germline, CDR1 is MGHDK and CDR2 SYGVNS. The chain's CDR3 is CASRPSQGVIEQFF. The full variable domain, with the rest looked up from reference TRBV25-1 and TRBJ2-1, is EADIYQTPRYLVIGTGKKITLECSQTMGHDKMYWYQQDPGMELHLIHYSYGVNSTEKGDLSSESTVSRIRTEHFPLTLESARPSHTSQYLCASRPSQGVIEQFFGPGTRLTVL.

V is TRBV28 and J is TRBJ2-7; TCRdb selects TRBD1, and the lack of DNA leaves this call unchecked. CDR3 length: 15 residues. Germline V gene sequence: CDR1 MDHEN, CDR2 SYDVKM. The CDR3 reads CASSLLGTGGDEQYF.

This chain links TRBV6-4 with TRBJ2-2; without DNA, the TCRdb call of TRBD1 cannot be checked. The CDR3 loop spans 15 amino acids. In germline, CDR1 is MRHNA, CDR2 SNTAGT. The CDR3 reads CASRPRQGRAGELFF.

The chain combines TRBV15 with TRBJ1-5; TCRdb returns TRBD1, unconfirmable since there is no DNA. The CDR3 spans 15 residues. In germline, CDR1 is LNHNV, CDR2 YYDKDF (reference sequence). The CDR3 loop reads CATSRKDRVHQPQHF.

The chain recombines TRBV9 with TRBJ1-1; TCRdb calls TRBD1, which cannot be checked without DNA. The CDR3 runs 15 residues. The germline V gene encodes CDR1 SGDLS and CDR2 YYNGEE. The CDR3 protein is CASSALRQINTVAFF. The full variable domain, rest sourced from reference TRBV9 and TRBJ1-1, is DSGVTQTPKHLITATGQRVTLRCSPRSGDLSVYWYQQSLDQGLQFLIQYYNGEERAKGNILERFSAQQFPDLHSELNLSSLELGDSALYFCASSALRQINTVAFFGQGTRLTVV.